The 7 T cell receptor beta chains in this list originate from one sample, sequenced in a study of blood T cell repertoires in COVID-19. The table came from immunoSEQ multiplex PCR; TCRdb's copy has only in-frame clones and leaves some out. The sample lists roughly 200,000 clones; about 85% were seen once. Sequenced material: peripheral blood. The receptors originated from a woman under 30 who had recovered from COVID-19.

CDR3 in amino acids: CASSLGWTGDGYTF. The CDR3 nucleotides read TGTGCCAGCAGCTTAGGCTGGACAGGGGATGGCTACACCTTC. The chain joins TRBV7-9 to TRBJ1-2, with TRBD1 matching 9 bases. The J segment lost 6 bases and the V segment lost 1 base, leaving 3 bases of the junction unmatched. The CDR3 has 14 residues. Germline loops: CDR1 SEHNR, CDR2 FQNEAQ (reference sequence).

V is TRBV5-4 and J is TRBJ1-1, with a tentative D call TRBD1 (5 bases). The length of the CDR3 is 16 residues. The germline gives CDR1 SGHNT, CDR2 YYREEE (reference sequence). V was shortened by 4 bases and J by 3 bases, with 19 bases between the two germline ends. The CDR3 loop reads CASSRRLTGVDTEAFF. The CDR3 DNA reads TGTGCCAGCAGCCGAAGGCTCACAGGAGTGGACACTGAAGCTTTCTTT.

The V and J genes are TRBV12-1 and TRBJ1-1. TRBV12-1 is assigned pseudogene status. The CDR3 is 16 residues long. The CDR3 DNA sequence: TGTGCCAGCAGGCCTCCGTGCGGGACGGTAGACACTGAAGCTTTCTTT. This translates into CASRPPCGTVDTEAFF.

The CDR3 loop reads CASRAGGINEQFF. The CDR3 nucleotides read TGTGCCAGCAGGGCAGGGGGTATCAATGAGCAGTTCTTC. This chain uses TRBV28 with TRBJ2-1; 7 nucleotides agree with TRBD1. After removal of 6 bases from V and 6 bases from J, the junction contained 5 bases not matched to a gene. There are 13 residues in the CDR3. CDR1 is MDHEN, CDR2 SYDVKM, per germline.

V usage is TRBV3-1 (or the pseudogene TRBV3-2) and J usage is TRBJ1-1; TRBD1 matches at 8 bases. This CDR3 has 14 amino acids. Germline V lookup: CDR1 LGHDT, CDR2 YNNKEL (reference sequence). J lost 1 base, V lost 3 bases, and 1 base had no gene match. The CDR3 DNA reads TGTGCCAGCAGCCAGGGACAGGAGAACACTGAAGCTTTCTTT. This codes for CASSQGQENTEAFF.

The genes are TRBV30 and TRBJ1-1; no reliable D call. Germline-derived CDR1 and CDR2 are GTSNPN and SVGIG (reference sequence). The V gene lost 5 bases and the J gene lost 1 base, with 5 bases spanning the gap. The CDR3 covers 11 residues. CDR3 sequence: CAWDGNTEAFF. The CDR3 DNA sequence: TGTGCCTGGGACGGGAACACTGAAGCTTTCTTT.

The chain carries TRBV6-2 or TRBV6-3 and TRBJ2-7; 10 bases map to TRBD1. The trim removed 5 bases at V and 3 bases at J, leaving 10 bases unmatched. This CDR3 contains 16 residues. CDR1 is MNHEY, CDR2 SVGEGT, per germline. This chain's CDR3 is CASSARSGQGFYEQYF. The CDR3 nucleotides read TGTGCCAGCAGTGCCCGGTCGGGACAGGGGTTCTACGAGCAGTACTTC.